The following is a T cell receptor (beta chain) sequence with its context. Data came from immunoSEQ multiplex PCR; TCRdb stores just in-frame clones and leaves some out. Of hundreds of thousands of clones listed, more than 70% were seen once; the top ten hold about 4%. The source of the sample is a study of blood T cell repertoires in COVID-19. V dropped 3 bases and J dropped 8; count of bases not matched to a gene: 6. The CDR3 sequence is 14 residues long. Germline CDR1 and CDR2: SNHLY and FYNNEI. This chain connects TRBV2 to TRBJ2-1; 8 bases map to TRBD1. The clonotype was recovered from a man in his thirties or forties with acute COVID-19. Sequencing was carried out using PBMCs or T cells enriched from blood (not recorded which). CDR3: CASSDRQGKDEQFF. The CDR3 coding sequence is TGTGCCAGCAGTGATCGACAGGGGAAGGATGAGCAGTTCTTC.